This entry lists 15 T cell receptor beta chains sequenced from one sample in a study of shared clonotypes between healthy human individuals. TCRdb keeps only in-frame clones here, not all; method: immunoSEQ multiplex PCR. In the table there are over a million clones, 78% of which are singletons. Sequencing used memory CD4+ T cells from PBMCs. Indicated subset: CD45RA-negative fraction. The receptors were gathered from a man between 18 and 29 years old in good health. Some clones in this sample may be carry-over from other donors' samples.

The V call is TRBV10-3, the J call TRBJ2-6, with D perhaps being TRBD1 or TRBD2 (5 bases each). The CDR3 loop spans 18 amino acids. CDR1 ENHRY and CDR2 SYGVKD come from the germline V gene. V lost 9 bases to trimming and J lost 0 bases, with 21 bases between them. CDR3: CAITSPRGDLSGANVLTF. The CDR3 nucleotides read TGTGCCATAACCTCGCCCCGTGGGGACCTCTCTGGGGCCAACGTCCTGACTTTC.

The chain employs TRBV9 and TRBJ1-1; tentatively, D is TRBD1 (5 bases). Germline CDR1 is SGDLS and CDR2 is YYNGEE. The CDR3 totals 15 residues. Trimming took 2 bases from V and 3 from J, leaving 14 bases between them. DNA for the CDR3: TGTGCCAGCAGCGTTTGGGGGGATCGCGACACTGAAGCTTTCTTT. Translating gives CASSVWGDRDTEAFF. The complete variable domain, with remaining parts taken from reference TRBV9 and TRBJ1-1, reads DSGVTQTPKHLITATGQRVTLRCSPRSGDLSVYWYQQSLDQGLQFLIQYYNGEERAKGNILERFSAQQFPDLHSELNLSSLELGDSALYFCASSVWGDRDTEAFFGQGTRLTVV.

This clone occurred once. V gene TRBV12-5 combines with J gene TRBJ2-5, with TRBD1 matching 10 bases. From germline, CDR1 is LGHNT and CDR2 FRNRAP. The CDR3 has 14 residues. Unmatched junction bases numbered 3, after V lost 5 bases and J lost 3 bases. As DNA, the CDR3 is TGTGCTAGTGGTCCAGGGACAGGGGAAGAGACCCAGTACTTC. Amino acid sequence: CASGPGTGEETQYF.

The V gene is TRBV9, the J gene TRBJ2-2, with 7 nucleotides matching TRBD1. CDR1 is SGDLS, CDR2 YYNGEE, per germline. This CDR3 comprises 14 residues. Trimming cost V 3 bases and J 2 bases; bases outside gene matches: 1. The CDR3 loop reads CASSGDRNTGELFF. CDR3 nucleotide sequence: TGTGCCAGCAGCGGGGACAGAAACACCGGGGAGCTGTTTTTT. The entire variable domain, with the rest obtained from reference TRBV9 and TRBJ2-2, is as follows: DSGVTQTPKHLITATGQRVTLRCSPRSGDLSVYWYQQSLDQGLQFLIQYYNGEERAKGNILERFSAQQFPDLHSELNLSSLELGDSALYFCASSGDRNTGELFFGEGSRLTVL.

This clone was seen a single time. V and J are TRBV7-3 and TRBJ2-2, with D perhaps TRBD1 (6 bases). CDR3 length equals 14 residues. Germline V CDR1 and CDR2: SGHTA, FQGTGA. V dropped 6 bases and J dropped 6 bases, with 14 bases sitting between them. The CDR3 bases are TGTGCCAGCAGGAAAACAGGGCCAGCCGGGGAGCTGTTTTTT. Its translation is CASRKTGPAGELFF.

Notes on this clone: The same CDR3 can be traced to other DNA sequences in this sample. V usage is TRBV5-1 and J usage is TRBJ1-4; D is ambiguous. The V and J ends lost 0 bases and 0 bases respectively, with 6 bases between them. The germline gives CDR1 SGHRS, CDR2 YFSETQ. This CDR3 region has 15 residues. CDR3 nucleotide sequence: TGCGCCAGCAGCTTGGCCGGGACAACTAATGAAAAACTGTTTTTT. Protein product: CASSLAGTTNEKLFF.

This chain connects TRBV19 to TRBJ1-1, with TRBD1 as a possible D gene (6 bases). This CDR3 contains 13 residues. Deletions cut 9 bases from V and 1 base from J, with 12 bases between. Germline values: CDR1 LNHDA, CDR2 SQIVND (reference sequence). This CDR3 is CARNRQANTEAFF. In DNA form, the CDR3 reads TGTGCCAGAAATAGACAGGCGAACACTGAAGCTTTCTTT.

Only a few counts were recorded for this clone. The CDR3 DNA sequence: TGTGCCACCAGCAGACAAAAAAATCAGCCCCAGCATTTT. Translated, it gives CATSRQKNQPQHF. This sequence joins TRBV15 and TRBJ1-5; no clear D gene. The length of the CDR3 is 13 residues. Germline-derived CDR1 and CDR2 are LNHNV and YYDKDF (reference sequence). V was pared by 2 bases and J by 4 bases, with 6 bases between.

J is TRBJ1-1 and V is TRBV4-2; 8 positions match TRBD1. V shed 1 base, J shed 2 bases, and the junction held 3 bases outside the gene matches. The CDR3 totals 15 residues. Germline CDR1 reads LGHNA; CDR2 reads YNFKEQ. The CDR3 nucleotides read TGTGCCAGCAGCCAAGTAGGACAGGGTAACACTGAAGCTTTCTTT. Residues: CASSQVGQGNTEAFF.

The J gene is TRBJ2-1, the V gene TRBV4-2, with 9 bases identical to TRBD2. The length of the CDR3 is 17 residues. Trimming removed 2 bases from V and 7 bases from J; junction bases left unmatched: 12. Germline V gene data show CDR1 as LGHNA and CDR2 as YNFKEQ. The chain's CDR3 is CASSQKWGSGGVNEQFF. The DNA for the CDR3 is TGTGCCAGCAGCCAAAAGTGGGGTAGCGGGGGAGTGAATGAGCAGTTCTTC.

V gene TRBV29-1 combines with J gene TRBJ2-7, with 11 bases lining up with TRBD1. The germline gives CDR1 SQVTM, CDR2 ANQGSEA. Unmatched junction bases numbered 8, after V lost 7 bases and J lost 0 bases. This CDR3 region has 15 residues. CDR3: CSARPGTGGSYEQYF. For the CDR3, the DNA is TGCAGCGCCCGGCCCGGGACAGGGGGCTCCTACGAGCAGTACTTC.

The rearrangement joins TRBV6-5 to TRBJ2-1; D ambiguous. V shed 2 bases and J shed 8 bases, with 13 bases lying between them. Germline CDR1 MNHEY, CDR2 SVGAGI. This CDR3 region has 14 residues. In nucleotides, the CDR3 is TGTGCCAGCAGTTACGCGCACAGTACGGATGAGCAGTTCTTC. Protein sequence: CASSYAHSTDEQFF.

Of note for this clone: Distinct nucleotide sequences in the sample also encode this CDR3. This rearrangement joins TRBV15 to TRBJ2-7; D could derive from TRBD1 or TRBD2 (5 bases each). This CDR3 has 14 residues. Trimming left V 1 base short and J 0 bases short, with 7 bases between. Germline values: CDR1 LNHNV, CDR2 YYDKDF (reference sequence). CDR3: CATSRGGTSYEQYF. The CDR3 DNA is TGTGCCACCAGCAGAGGTGGGACCTCCTACGAGCAGTACTTC.

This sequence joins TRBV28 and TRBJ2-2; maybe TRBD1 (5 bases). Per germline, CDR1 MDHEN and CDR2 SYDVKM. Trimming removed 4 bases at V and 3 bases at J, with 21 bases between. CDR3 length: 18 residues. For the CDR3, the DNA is TGTGCCAGCAGTTCGACGCCTGGGGCAGAAGATTACACCGGGGAGCTGTTTTTT. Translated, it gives CASSSTPGAEDYTGELFF.

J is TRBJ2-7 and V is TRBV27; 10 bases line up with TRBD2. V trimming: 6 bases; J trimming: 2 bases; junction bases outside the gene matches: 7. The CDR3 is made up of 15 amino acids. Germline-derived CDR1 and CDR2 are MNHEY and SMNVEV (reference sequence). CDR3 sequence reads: CASSRVAGGTYEQYF. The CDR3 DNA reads TGTGCCAGCAGCCGGGTAGCGGGAGGCACCTACGAGCAGTACTTC.